A few counts support the clone carrying this T cell receptor (beta chain). Its cognate antigen is unknown. V lost 5 bases to trimming and J lost 0 bases, with 10 bases between them. The V gene's germline CDR1 is SGHTA and CDR2 FQGTGA. This CDR3 has 15 amino acids. The sample comes from a study of T cells after yellow fever vaccination. Study details: The authors prepared low-cell-number fractions using SMART-Seq v4 Ultra Low Input.

As TCR cDNA was made by 5'RACE template switching, a universal primer site and UMIs were added. TCRdb re-derived calls from the 5' RACE reads in MiXCR, one entry per CDR3 protein. The top ten clones hold roughly a sixth of a sample with about 400,000 distinct CDR3 sequences, 11% of them seen once. Findings and caveats of the study: Post-booster reappearance was seen for most primary-vaccination clones (around 97% CD4, 80% to 90% CD8).

The starting material was PBMCs, obtained on the day of the first yellow fever vaccination. This clonotype originated in a man younger than 35 who received the YFV17D yellow fever vaccine. This sequence joins TRBV7-3 and TRBJ2-2; unclear D gene. Here the CDR3 DNA reads TGTGCCAGCAGCCTCGGTTCCCCGAACACCGGGGAGCTGTTTTTT. Translation: CASSLGSPNTGELFF. The complete variable domain, with remaining parts taken from reference TRBV7-3 and TRBJ2-2, reads GAGVSQTPSNKVTEKGKYVELRCDPISGHTALYWYRQSLGQGPEFLIYFQGTGAADDSGLPNDRFFAVRPEGSVSTLKIQRTERGDSAVYLCASSLGSPNTGELFFGEGSRLTVL.